A single T cell receptor beta chain is shown here with its context. Its target is not known. The source of the sample is a study of T cell responses to AZD1222 COVID-19 vaccine. Study-wide findings and caveats: Elevations in Spike-specific TCR breadth and depth followed administration of two AZD1222 doses. Most donors were white British and more were female, and clonal diversity was possibly underestimated. Seropositive AZD1222 recipients at baseline numbered only five to seven. The study found vaccine-associated CD4 TCRs spanning spike, dominant at 160-218 and 743-854.

The table came from immunoSEQ multiplex PCR; TCRdb's copy has only in-frame clones and leaves some out. The repertoire holds about 150,000 clones, with roughly 88% as singletons. The sample here was peripheral blood, taken on day 0 of AZD1222 vaccination. The clonotype was recovered from an adult in good health.

In nucleotides, the CDR3 is TGTGCCAGCAGTCTCGGGACGGTCTATGGCTACACCTTC. It specifies CASSLGTVYGYTF. The rearrangement links TRBV25-1 to TRBJ1-2, with D tentatively TRBD1 (5 bases). Trimming pared 5 bases from V and 4 bases from J, leaving 11 bases between. Per germline, CDR1 MGHDK and CDR2 SYGVNS. The CDR3 runs to 13 residues.